These 3 T cell receptor beta chains share one sample of origin, sequenced in a study of early T cells in non-severe SARS-CoV-2 infection (dated by TCRdb to about 2021). Receptor libraries were prepared by 5' RACE. Sequencing instrument: NextSeq 500. TCRdb's own reprocessing of the public reads used fastp at Q25 and MiXCR and kept productive beta chains. Entries are consolidated by CDR3 protein sequence, retaining the most common genes and DNA. The sample table records tens of thousands of distinct CDR3 sequences; 10% of these occur just once. About 8.3% of the sample goes to the ten largest clones. Sequencing used whole blood, obtained at baseline. The receptors here all came from an adult who was a healthcare worker with PCR-confirmed SARS-CoV-2 infection or an uninfected control (not recorded which).

The V and J genes are TRBV7-9 and TRBJ2-7, with no clear D. Germline V gene data show CDR1 as SEHNR and CDR2 as FQNEAQ (reference sequence). The CDR3 length is 12 residues. The V gene lost 3 bases and the J gene lost 5 bases, with 8 bases spanning the gap. CDR3 region: CASSLEPNEQYF. CDR3 nucleotide sequence: TGTGCCAGCAGCTTGGAGCCCAACGAGCAGTACTTC. The variable domain in full, with the rest retrieved from reference TRBV7-9 and TRBJ2-7, is DTGVSQNPRHKITKRGQNVTFRCDPISEHNRLYWYRQTLGQGPEFLTYFQNEAQLEKSRLLSDRFSAERPKGSFSTLEIQRTEQGDSAMYLCASSLEPNEQYFGPGTRLTVT.

This clonotype came up a few times. This chain connects TRBV10-3 to TRBJ2-6; 8 bases match TRBD1. Germline CDR1 and CDR2: ENHRY and SYGVKD. J gave up 0 bases and V 5 bases, and 9 bases lay outside the gene matches. The CDR3 length is 18 residues. CDR3 coding DNA: TGTGCCATCAGTTTCCGAGACAGGGGACTCTCTGGGGCCAACGTCCTGACTTTC. As protein: CAISFRDRGLSGANVLTF.

The gene calls are TRBV5-5 and TRBJ1-2; D ambiguous. CDR3 length: 15 amino acids. Germline CDR1 SGHKS, CDR2 YYEKEE (reference sequence). V lost 1 base and J lost 4, with 14 bases in between. The CDR3 is CASSLQEGSLYGYTF. CDR3 nucleotides: TGTGCCAGCAGCTTGCAGGAGGGCTCCCTCTATGGCTACACCTTC.